One sample yielded the 7 T cell receptor beta chains listed below, sequenced in a study of blood T cell repertoires in COVID-19. Here immunoSEQ multiplex PCR was the method, and the copy in TCRdb shows in-frame clones only, minus some. The data contain some 130,000 clones, roughly 91% of them singletons. The sequenced sample consisted of peripheral blood. These receptors originate from a man aged 45-65 years with active or convalescent COVID-19.

This clone was observed a handful of times. The V and J genes are TRBV6-2 or TRBV6-3 and TRBJ1-5; possibly TRBD1 for D (5 bases). Germline CDR1 MNHEY, CDR2 SVGEGT. This CDR3 has 16 residues. Trimming removed 6 bases at V and 0 bases at J, with 15 bases between. The CDR3 region is CASSLAGGLSNQPQHF. In DNA, the CDR3 is TGTGCCAGCAGCCTGGCCGGGGGACTTAGCAATCAGCCCCAGCATTTT.

The J gene is TRBJ2-2, the V gene TRBV6-2 or TRBV6-3; the D is unclear. Germline V CDR1 and CDR2: MNHEY, SVGEGT. The CDR3 spans 12 residues. V lost 2 bases and J 7 bases, leaving 5 bases between the germline ends. In nucleotides, the CDR3 is TGTGCCAGCAGTTACCGTATCGGGGAGCTGTTTTTT. It codes for CASSYRIGELFF.

V gene TRBV14 combines with J gene TRBJ1-6; D possibly corresponds to TRBD1 (5 bases). V was pared by 2 bases and J by 10 bases, with 15 bases between. Germline V gives CDR1 SGHDN, CDR2 FVKESK. The CDR3 sequence is 15 residues long. Here the CDR3 DNA reads TGTGCCAGCAGCCAAACCCTAGCGAGGGGATCACCCCTCCACTTT. Translated: CASSQTLARGSPLHF. Full variable domain (rest looked up from reference TRBV14 and TRBJ1-6): EAGVTQFPSHSVIEKGQTVTLRCDPISGHDNLYWYRRVMGKEIKFLLHFVKESKQDESGMPNNRFLAERTGGTYSTLKVQPAELEDSGVYFCASSQTLARGSPLHFGNGTRLTVT.

Sample share makes this clone large. The V gene is TRBV4-1, the J gene TRBJ2-5; the D gene is possibly TRBD2 (6 bases). V was cut by 0 bases and J by 1 base, with 12 bases left in between. CDR1 is MGHRA, CDR2 YSYEKL, per germline. The CDR3 is made up of 16 amino acids. CDR3 in DNA: TGCGCCAGCAGCCAAGAGGGGTTAGCGGCCCAAGAGACCCAGTACTTC. Its protein is CASSQEGLAAQETQYF.

The chain couples TRBV11-3 to TRBJ1-2; TRBD1 aligns across 8 bases. Germline V gene sequence: CDR1 SGHNT, CDR2 YENEEA. V lost 2 bases, J lost 6 bases, and 14 bases stayed unmatched. This CDR3 is 17 amino acids long. Written as DNA, the CDR3 is TGTGCCAGCAGCTTAACTCTGGGAGACAGGGGATGGGATGGCTACACCTTC. Translation gives CASSLTLGDRGWDGYTF.

The chain is built from TRBV5-4 and TRBJ2-7; D not certain. Trimming stripped 0 bases from V and 2 bases from J, with 12 bases between. CDR3 length: 15 amino acids. The V gene's germline CDR1 is SGHNT and CDR2 YYREEE (reference sequence). The CDR3, as DNA: TGTGCCAGCAGCTTGGGAGGTAGAATCACCTACGAGCAGTACTTC. It is translated as CASSLGGRITYEQYF.

This sequence joins TRBV7-2 and TRBJ2-2; D unclear. Trimming took 3 bases from V and 5 from J, leaving 10 bases between them. This CDR3 is 14 amino acids long. Germline CDR1 reads SGHTA; CDR2 reads FQGNSA. The CDR3 region has the DNA TGTGCCAGCAGCTTCGTTCTCCGGACCGGGGAGCTGTTTTTT. It specifies CASSFVLRTGELFF.